This T cell receptor (beta chain) was identified in a study of T cells in severe cutaneous drug reactions. TCR subtype-specific primers in iRepertoire multiplex PCR prepared libraries for bulk and single-cell sequencing. TCRdb re-called the multiplex PCR reads; every CDR3 protein appears as one record, without DNA. The listing contains more than 2,500 distinct CDR3 sequences. The donors had carbamazepine-induced Stevens-Johnson syndrome or toxic epidermal necrolysis. Germline CDR1 MNHEY, CDR2 SVGEGT. The CDR3 spans 16 residues. The chain combines TRBV6-2 or TRBV6-3 with TRBJ2-1; there is no DNA to check the TCRdb D call of TRBD1. The sample taken for sequencing was cells from a skin blister. The clonotype comes from a human donor with toxic epidermal necrolysis, a severe cutaneous drug reaction. The CDR3 loop is CASSSTGWGSYNEQFF.